The rows below give T cell receptor beta chains drawn from one sample of a study of T cells after somatic rescue of genetic block. TCRdb keeps only in-frame clones here, not all; method: immunoSEQ multiplex PCR. The sample has roughly 51,000 clones, about 96% seen once; the top ten hold around 0.083%. Sequencing was performed on peripheral blood mononuclear cells (PBMCs). The receptors stem from a child younger than two. CDR3s include the opening cysteine and the closing phenylalanine or tryptophan. The D gene is left open where the match is weak. Not every row has a clone size; where given, it reads once, few, many or a size class.

>TRBV1|NA|TRBJ1-3|NA
CTSSQDRGRWEHHIF
TGCACCAGCAGCCAAGATCGGGGGCGGTGGGAACACCATATATTT
>TRBV27|NA|TRBJ2-7|NA
CASSTWDSYEQYF
TGTGCCAGCAGTACCTGGGACTCCTACGAGCAGTACTTC
>TRBV5-4|NA|TRBJ2-7|TRBD2
CASSLGTGRLAGGSDEQYF
TGTGCCAGCAGCTTGGGGACAGGGCGGCTAGCGGGAGGGTCGGACGAGCAGTACTTC
>TRBV6-5|NA|TRBJ2-2|TRBD2
CASSYGLAGTGELFF
TGTGCCAGCAGTTACGGACTAGCGGGGACCGGGGAGCTGTTTTTT
>TRBV2|once|TRBJ2-2|NA
CASSDRSGNTGELFF
TGTGCCAGCAGTGATCGTTCGGGGAACACCGGGGAGCTGTTTTTT
>TRBV9|NA|TRBJ1-3|NA
CASSETGSGNTIYF
TGTGCCAGCAGCGAGACAGGCTCTGGAAACACCATATATTTT
>TRBV6-5|NA|TRBJ2-4|NA
CASARILAKNIQYF
TGTGCCAGCGCGCGGATCTTAGCCAAAAACATTCAGTACTTC
>TRBV5-4|NA|TRBJ2-2|NA
CASSLGEGNTGELFF
TGTGCCAGCAGCTTGGGTGAGGGGAACACCGGGGAGCTGTTTTTT
>TRBV7-2|NA|TRBJ1-3|NA
CASSLGPSGNTIYF
TGTGCCAGCAGCTTAGGACCCTCTGGAAACACCATATATTTT
>TRBV13|NA|TRBJ2-1|NA
CASSLGVGIRENEQFF
TGTGCCAGCAGCCTCGGCGTGGGAATCAGGGAAAATGAGCAGTTCTTC
>TRBV5-4|NA|TRBJ1-1|TRBD1
CASSLPGTGDTEAFF
TGTGCCAGCAGCTTGCCCGGGACAGGAGACACTGAAGCTTTCTTT